The next 16 T cell receptor beta chains were all read from a single sample in a study of sequential checkpoint blockade in melanoma. Treatment noted: randomized to nivolumab then ipilimumab (arm A) or the reverse (arm B). Assay: immunoSEQ multiplex PCR; the TCRdb copy retains only in-frame clones and omits some. The sample records 3,000 to 3,500 clones, about a fifth being singletons. Sequences were derived from tumor tissue (inferred from file names), sampled from a patient given nivolumab and ipilimumab in sequence. These receptor sequences come from a human donor with melanoma.

The J gene is TRBJ2-3, the V gene TRBV6-8; 10 nucleotides line up with TRBD1. The V gene end was trimmed by 5 bases and the J gene end by 4 bases; junction bases not matched to a gene: 3. Germline V gene lookup returns CDR1 MNHGY and CDR2 SAAAGT. This CDR3 has 14 amino acids. CDR3 region: CASSDGQGADTQYF. CDR3 DNA: TGTGCCAGCAGTGACGGACAGGGGGCAGATACGCAGTATTTT.

The chain joins TRBV30 to TRBJ2-7; possibly TRBD1 for D (6 bases). V shed 2 bases and J shed 0 bases, with 11 bases lying between them. The CDR3 has 14 residues. From germline, CDR1 is GTSNPN and CDR2 SVGIG (reference sequence). The CDR3 nucleotides read TGTGCCTGGAGTCCTAACAGGGACTCCTACGAGCAGTACTTC. Encoded protein: CAWSPNRDSYEQYF.

This clone was found once. The gene calls are TRBV15 and TRBJ1-2; no clear D. Trimming removed 5 bases from V and 4 bases from J, with 14 bases in between. CDR1 and CDR2 (germline): LNHNV, YYDKDF (reference sequence). The CDR3 spans 14 residues. CDR3 region: CATSPRTSGYGYTF. The CDR3 DNA reads TGTGCCACCAGCCCTAGGACCAGCGGCTATGGCTACACCTTC.

This clone was detected a few times. This chain connects TRBV6-8 to TRBJ1-6, with 9 positions matching TRBD1. Germline V CDR1 and CDR2: MNHGY, SAAAGT. Germline trimming cut 7 bases from V and 1 base from J; bases unmatched to any gene: 8. CDR3 length: 17 amino acids. CDR3 sequence reads: CASNSTGGPSYNSPLHF. The CDR3, as DNA: TGTGCCAGCAACTCAACAGGGGGCCCATCCTATAATTCACCCCTCCACTTT.

V is TRBV14 and J is TRBJ2-1; maybe TRBD2 (6 bases). The V gene's germline CDR1 is SGHDN and CDR2 FVKESK. Trimming removed 1 base at V and 14 bases at J, with 15 bases between. The CDR3 runs 13 residues. CDR3 amino acids: CASSQGDWLIEFF. In nucleotides, the CDR3 is TGTGCCAGCAGCCAAGGGGACTGGTTAATTGAGTTCTTC.

This clone is medium-sized in the sample. The V gene is TRBV6-8, the J gene TRBJ2-5, with 7 bases matching TRBD2. Germline-derived CDR1 and CDR2 are MNHGY and SAAAGT. This CDR3 comprises 13 residues. With V trimmed by 6 bases and J by 4 bases, 5 bases remained unmatched. The CDR3 here is CASSRTSRETQYF. DNA of the CDR3: TGTGCCAGCAGCAGGACTAGTCGAGAGACCCAGTACTTC.

This clone was observed a few times. The rearrangement joins TRBV6-8 to TRBJ2-1; 7 positions match TRBD1. The junction had 7 bases not matched to a gene; V was cut back by 5 bases and J by 3 bases. Germline V lookup: CDR1 MNHGY, CDR2 SAAAGT. The CDR3 runs 15 residues. CDR3 sequence reads: CASSDGAGGYNEQFF. The DNA of the CDR3 is TGTGCCAGCAGTGACGGGGCAGGGGGCTACAATGAGCAGTTCTTC.

The chain links TRBV23-1 to TRBJ2-3, with D tentatively TRBD2 (6 bases). TRBV23-1 is marked as an open reading frame, function uncertain. This CDR3 comprises 13 residues. V was trimmed by 6 bases and J by 6 bases, leaving 13 bases between them. CDR3 in amino acids: CASSLSLADTQYF. In nucleotides, the CDR3 is TGCGCCAGCAGCTTGTCACTAGCCGATACGCAGTATTTT.

By share of the sample, this clone is medium-sized. This chain joins TRBV6-8 and TRBJ1-5, with a tentative D call TRBD1 (6 bases). The CDR3 extends over 15 amino acids. Trimming removed 4 bases from V and 6 bases from J, with 16 bases in between. The V gene's germline CDR1 is MNHGY and CDR2 SAAAGT. Here the CDR3 DNA reads TGTGCCAGCAGTTGGCAGGGGAGGCTAAGTCAGCCCCAGCATTTT. Amino acids: CASSWQGRLSQPQHF.

This clone was recorded once. V and J are TRBV18 and TRBJ2-7; TRBD1 agrees at 8 bases. V lost 6 bases to trimming and J lost 0 bases; unmatched junction nucleotides: 7. Germline V gene sequence: CDR1 KGHSH, CDR2 LQKENI. The CDR3 consists of 15 residues. CDR3 in amino acids: CASSLDRGLSYEQYF. The DNA of the CDR3 is TGTGCCAGCTCTCTTGACAGGGGCCTCTCCTACGAGCAGTACTTC.

This sequence joins TRBV19 and TRBJ2-1; 8 bases align to TRBD2. This CDR3 is built from 15 residues. Germline V gives CDR1 LNHDA, CDR2 SQIVND (reference sequence). With 5 bases clipped from V and 6 bases from J, the junction kept 9 bases outside the gene matches. In DNA form, the CDR3 reads TGTGCCAGTAGTGTGAGCGGGGGATTCGGCAATGAGCAGTTCTTC. The encoded protein is CASSVSGGFGNEQFF.

This chain joins TRBV6-8 and TRBJ1-5, with D perhaps TRBD1 (5 bases). Trimming cost V 3 bases and J 9 bases, with 18 bases left between them. This CDR3 region has 15 residues. The germline V gene encodes CDR1 MNHGY and CDR2 SAAAGT. The CDR3 nucleotides read TGTGCCAGCAGTTATAGGACCAATTGGGGGGGGCCCCAGCATTTT. Translating gives CASSYRTNWGGPQHF.

In DNA form, the CDR3 reads TGCAGCGTTGTTATGGGGCAGGGGCAGCCCCAGCATTTT. The encoded protein is CSVVMGQGQPQHF. This chain connects TRBV29-1 to TRBJ1-5, with D tentatively TRBD1 (6 bases). Germline loops: CDR1 SQVTM, CDR2 ANQGSEA. The V gene lost 4 bases and the J gene lost 7 bases, with 14 bases spanning the gap. This CDR3 region has 13 residues. Complete variable domain (other parts from reference TRBV29-1 and TRBJ1-5): SAVISQKPSRDICQRGTSLTIQCQVDSQVTMMFWYRQQPGQSLTLIATANQGSEATYESGFVIDKFPISRPNLTFSTLTVSNMSPEDSSIYLCSVVMGQGQPQHFGDGTRLSIL.

This clone ranks as medium-sized. The J gene is TRBJ1-1, the V gene TRBV30, with D maybe TRBD1 (5 bases). Trimming shortened V by 0 bases and J by 1 base, and 6 bases separated the two germline ends. CDR3 length: 13 amino acids. Germline V gene lookup returns CDR1 GTSNPN and CDR2 SVGIG (reference sequence). The CDR3 DNA sequence: TGTGCCTGGAGTGTGACAGAGAACACTGAAGCTTTCTTT. It specifies CAWSVTENTEAFF.

This clone was recorded a few times. The chain links TRBV30 to TRBJ1-4, with D possibly being TRBD1 (6 bases). Germline-derived CDR1 and CDR2 are GTSNPN and SVGIG (reference sequence). The V end lost 4 bases, the J end lost 7 bases, and 22 bases lay between the germline ends. The CDR3 extends over 16 amino acids. CDR3 DNA sequence: TGTGCCTGGACCAGCGCGGGTCGAGGGGGTGGTGAAAAACTGTTTTTT. The encoded protein is CAWTSAGRGGGEKLFF.

This clone was seen a handful of times. This sequence joins TRBV28 and TRBJ2-7; 9 nucleotides agree with TRBD1. V shed 6 bases, J shed 5 bases, and the junction held 5 bases outside the gene matches. The CDR3 runs to 13 residues. Germline V gene sequence: CDR1 MDHEN, CDR2 SYDVKM. CDR3 sequence reads: CASRTGGRNEQYF. CDR3 sequence (DNA): TGTGCCAGCAGGACAGGGGGTCGTAACGAGCAGTACTTC.